These T cell receptor beta chains were read from a single sample in a study of blood T cell repertoires in COVID-19. Only in-frame clones appear in the TCRdb table, and some are missing; sequencing was by immunoSEQ multiplex PCR. The sample holds over 250,000 clones, 88% seen once. The sample was PBMCs or T cells enriched from blood (not recorded which). Source of these receptors: a woman in her 30s who had recovered from COVID-19. Each CDR3 is given with its conserved first and last residue. A D gene is named only where the DNA matches it firmly. Size is omitted from some rows. Given values are once, few, many or a class for expanded clones.

V,D,J,size,DNA,CDR3
TRBV19,TRBD1,TRBJ1-6,.,TGTGCCAGTAGTATATGGGCGGGACAGGGGAACAATTCACCCCTCCACTTT,CASSIWAGQGNNSPLHF
TRBV18,TRBD1,TRBJ1-2,.,TGTGCCAGCTCACCCCGACAGGGAGCTAACTATGGCTACACCTTC,CASSPRQGANYGYTF
TRBV5-1,TRBD1,TRBJ2-7,.,TGCGCCAGCAGCTTGGAGGTGTTCCGGGGACAGGGGACCTACGAGCAGTACTTC,CASSLEVFRGQGTYEQYF
TRBV30,.,TRBJ1-4,.,TGTGCCTGGAGCCTACTGGGAGGTGCTCGCGAAAAACTGTTTTTT,CAWSLLGGAREKLFF
TRBV7-9,.,TRBJ2-7,.,TGTGCCAGCAGCCGGGGGGCCCCCAACTACGAGCAGTACTTC,CASSRGAPNYEQYF
TRBV7-9,TRBD1,TRBJ1-3,.,TGTGCCAGCAGCAAGGGACAGGGAGACACCATATATTTT,CASSKGQGDTIYF
TRBV9,TRBD1,TRBJ2-2,.,TGTGCCAGCAGCGCCCGACAGGGGAACACCGGGGAGCTGTTTTTT,CASSARQGNTGELFF
TRBV10-3,TRBD1,TRBJ1-2,.,TGTGCCATCAGTGAGCCGGGACAGGCAAACTATGGCTACACCTTC,CAISEPGQANYGYTF
TRBV18,.,TRBJ1-1,.,TGTGCCAGCTCACCACCGGAGGCAGGGAGGACTGAAGCTTTCTTT,CASSPPEAGRTEAFF
TRBV4-2,TRBD1,TRBJ1-1,.,TGTGCCAGCAGCCCTGGACAGGGGAACACTGAAGCTTTCTTT,CASSPGQGNTEAFF
TRBV5-6,.,TRBJ1-5,.,TGTGCCAGCAGTTTAACATCAGGCGGCAATCAGCCCCAGCATTTT,CASSLTSGGNQPQHF
TRBV10-2,.,TRBJ2-6,.,TGCGCCAGCAGTGAGGGACAGACTAAGCTCTCTGGGGCCAACGTCCTGACTTTC,CASSEGQTKLSGANVLTF
TRBV4-1,TRBD1,TRBJ2-3,.,TGCGCCAGCAGCCAAGATGGAGGACAGGGTGGCGCAGATACGCAGTATTTT,CASSQDGGQGGADTQYF
TRBV7-8,.,TRBJ1-1,.,TGTGCCAGCAGCCTTGAGAGGAGGGACACTGAAGCTTTCTTT,CASSLERRDTEAFF
TRBV14,TRBD1,TRBJ1-1,.,TGTGCCAGCAGCGAGACAGGGCCTACTGAAGCTTTCTTT,CASSETGPTEAFF
TRBV2,.,TRBJ2-2,.,TGTGCCAGTACCAGGGAGGCCGGGGAGCTGTTTTTT,CASTREAGELFF
TRBV7-8,.,TRBJ1-1,.,TGTGCCAGCAGCCGTAATTCCGGGACTGAAGCTTTCTTT,CASSRNSGTEAFF
TRBV11-2,.,TRBJ2-7,.,TGTGCCAGCAGCCCAGCACAGTTGTACTCCTACGAGCAGTACTTC,CASSPAQLYSYEQYF
TRBV27,TRBD2,TRBJ2-5,.,TGTGCCAGCAGTTTCTTAGTAGCGGGACACCAAGAGACCCAGTACTTC,CASSFLVAGHQETQYF
TRBV15,.,TRBJ1-2,.,TGTGCCACCAGCAGAGAACAATTGACAGGAACTAACTATGGCTACACCTTC,CATSREQLTGTNYGYTF
TRBV7-2,.,TRBJ1-1,.,TGTGCCAGCAGCTTCTTTCTCCTTGGGACACGGAACACTGAAGCTTTCTTT,CASSFFLLGTRNTEAFF
TRBV19,.,TRBJ2-1,.,TGTGCCAGTAGTTGGGGATCTCGGGGAAATGAGCAGTTCTTC,CASSWGSRGNEQFF
TRBV4-1,TRBD1,TRBJ1-1,.,TGCGCCAGCAGCCCGGGACAGGGAGACACTGAAGCTTTCTTT,CASSPGQGDTEAFF
TRBV5-1,TRBD1,TRBJ1-1,.,TGCGCCAGCATCCAACAGGGGGGTACTGAAGCTTTCTTT,CASIQQGGTEAFF
TRBV3-1/TRBV3-2,.,TRBJ1-2,.,TGTGCCAGCAGCCGCCGCCAGGGGATCAATGTATACTATGGCTACACCTTC,CASSRRQGINVYYGYTF
TRBV5-1,.,TRBJ2-5,.,TGCGCCAGCCCCGCAGGGAACCAAGAGACCCAGTACTTC,CASPAGNQETQYF
TRBV18,TRBD1,TRBJ2-5,.,TGTGCCAGCTCCCGGACAGGGTTCGAAGAGACCCAGTACTTC,CASSRTGFEETQYF
TRBV2,.,TRBJ1-1,.,TGTGCCAGCAGACAGGGGAACACTGAAGCTTTCTTT,CASRQGNTEAFF
TRBV18,.,TRBJ1-5,.,TGTGCCAGCTCAATGGGGCCTGATCAGCCCCAGCATTTT,CASSMGPDQPQHF
TRBV6-2/TRBV6-3,.,TRBJ2-1,.,TGTGCCAGCAGTTACTCGGTCGGTCTGCGGGCTGATGAGCAGTTCTTC,CASSYSVGLRADEQFF
TRBV2,.,TRBJ2-1,once,TGTGCCAGCAGTGTCCCGCCGAGACAGGCACCCGGCAGGGAGCCCAATGAGCAGTTCTTC,CASSVPPRQAPGREPNEQFF
TRBV9,.,TRBJ2-2,.,TGTGCCAGCAGCGTAGAACTAGCCCGCACCGGGGAGCTGTTTTTT,CASSVELARTGELFF
TRBV19,.,TRBJ1-5,.,TGTGCCAGTAGTATCTCGAGGCGGGACCGGGTTTTCAATCAGCCCCAGCATTTT,CASSISRRDRVFNQPQHF
TRBV11-3,.,TRBJ1-2,.,TGTGCCAGCAGCTTAGGCCCCCCAGGGCACTATGGCTACACCTTC,CASSLGPPGHYGYTF
TRBV19,TRBD1,TRBJ1-5,few,TGTGCCAGTAGCTCTCGGCAGGGGGCTGGCAATCAGCCCCAGCATTTT,CASSSRQGAGNQPQHF
TRBV11-3,TRBD2,TRBJ2-5,once,TGTGCCAGCAGCTTAGAGCGGAGCGGGGGGTTTGAAGAGACCCAGTACTTC,CASSLERSGGFEETQYF
TRBV19,TRBD2,TRBJ2-2,.,TGTGCCAGTAGTATGACGCTAGCGGGAGCCTACGGGGAGCTGTTTTTT,CASSMTLAGAYGELFF
TRBV6-6,.,TRBJ2-7,.,TGTGCCAGCAGGGCCAGCCGGGACAAACTCTACGAGCAGTACTTC,CASRASRDKLYEQYF
TRBV7-2,.,TRBJ1-1,.,TGTGCCAGCAGGGTAAAACATGGGGACTCTTCCACTGAAGCTTTCTTT,CASRVKHGDSSTEAFF
TRBV5-1,TRBD1,TRBJ2-1,.,TGCGCCAGCAGCTTGACCCCAGGGGGCAATGAGCAGTTCTTC,CASSLTPGGNEQFF
TRBV27,.,TRBJ1-5,few,TGTGCCAGCATCCTTCGTCTCTATAGCAATCAGCCCCAGCATTTT,CASILRLYSNQPQHF
TRBV5-4,.,TRBJ2-1,.,TGTGCCGCGTCCCCAGGTCGCAATGAGCAGTTCTTC,CAASPGRNEQFF
TRBV11-3,.,TRBJ2-5,.,TGTGCCAGCAGCCAGGGACTGCAAGAGACCCAGTACTTC,CASSQGLQETQYF
TRBV28,.,TRBJ1-3,.,TGTGCCAGCAGCGCCGGGGGGTCCAGGGGAAACACCATATATTTT,CASSAGGSRGNTIYF
TRBV28,.,TRBJ2-5,.,TGTGCCAGCAGCCCTGGACAGACAAGAAGGGGGTTGCACTTC,CASSPGQTRRGLHF
TRBV5-4,TRBD2,TRBJ2-1,.,TGTGCCAGCAGCCCTAGCGGGGTACATAACAATGAGCAGTTCTTC,CASSPSGVHNNEQFF
TRBV5-1,.,TRBJ1-1,.,TGCGCCAGCCAGGATACAGGTAACACTGAAGCTTTCTTT,CASQDTGNTEAFF
TRBV2,.,TRBJ2-7,.,TGTGCCAACGGACAAAGGTCCTACGAGCAGTACTTC,CANGQRSYEQYF
TRBV16,TRBD1,TRBJ1-2,.,TGTGCCAGCAGCACACCCGGGACAGGGGATCGGGGCTACACCTTC,CASSTPGTGDRGYTF
TRBV7-9,.,TRBJ1-5,.,TGTGCCAGCAGCTTAGGTCTAGCTACCCATTCCCCCCAGCATTTT,CASSLGLATHSPQHF
TRBV19,.,TRBJ1-2,.,TGTGCCAGTAGAAACTACAGGGCCAAAGGAGAGGGCTACACCTTC,CASRNYRAKGEGYTF
TRBV7-3,TRBD2,TRBJ2-3,.,TGTGCCAGCAGCTTAACATCCTTAGCGGGGGCCCGCACAGATACGCAGTATTTT,CASSLTSLAGARTDTQYF